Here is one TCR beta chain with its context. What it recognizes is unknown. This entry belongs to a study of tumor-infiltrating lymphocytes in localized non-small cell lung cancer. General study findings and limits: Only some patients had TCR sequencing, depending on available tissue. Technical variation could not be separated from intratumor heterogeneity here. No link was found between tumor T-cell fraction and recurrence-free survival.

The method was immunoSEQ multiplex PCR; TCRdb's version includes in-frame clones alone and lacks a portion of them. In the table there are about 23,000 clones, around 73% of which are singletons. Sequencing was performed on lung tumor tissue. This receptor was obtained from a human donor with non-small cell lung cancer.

The CDR3, as DNA: TGCGCCAGCAGCCGAGACAGAAAAGAGACCCAGTACTTC. Protein: CASSRDRKETQYF. This sequence joins TRBV4-3 and TRBJ2-5; D perhaps matches TRBD1 (5 bases). Germline-derived CDR1 and CDR2 are LGHNA and YSLEER. The CDR3 loop spans 13 amino acids. V dropped 4 bases and J dropped 3 bases, with 9 bases sitting between them.